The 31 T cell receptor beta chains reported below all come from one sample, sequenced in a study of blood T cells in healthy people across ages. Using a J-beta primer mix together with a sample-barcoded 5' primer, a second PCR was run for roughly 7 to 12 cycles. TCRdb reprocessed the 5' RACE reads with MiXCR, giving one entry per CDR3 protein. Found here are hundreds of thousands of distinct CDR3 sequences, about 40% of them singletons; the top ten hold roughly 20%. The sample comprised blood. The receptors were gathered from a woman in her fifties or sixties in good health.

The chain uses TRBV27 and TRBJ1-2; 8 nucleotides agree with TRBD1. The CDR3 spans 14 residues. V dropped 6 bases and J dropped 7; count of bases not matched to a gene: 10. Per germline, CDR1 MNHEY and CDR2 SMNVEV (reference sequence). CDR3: CASSPDREVSGYTF. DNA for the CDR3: TGTGCCAGCAGCCCGGACAGGGAGGTTTCTGGCTACACCTTC.

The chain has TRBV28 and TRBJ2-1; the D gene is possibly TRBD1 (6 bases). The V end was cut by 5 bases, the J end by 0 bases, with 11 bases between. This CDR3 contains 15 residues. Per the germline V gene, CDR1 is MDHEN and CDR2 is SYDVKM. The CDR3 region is CASSSYRVSYNEQFF. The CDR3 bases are TGTGCCAGCAGTAGCTACAGGGTCTCCTACAATGAGCAGTTCTTC.

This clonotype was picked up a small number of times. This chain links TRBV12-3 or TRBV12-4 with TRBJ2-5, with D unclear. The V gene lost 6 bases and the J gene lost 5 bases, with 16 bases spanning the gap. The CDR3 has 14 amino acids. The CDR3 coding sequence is TGTGCCAGCAGCTCGGACGCCGCCGGGGAGACCCAGTACTTC. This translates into CASSSDAAGETQYF.

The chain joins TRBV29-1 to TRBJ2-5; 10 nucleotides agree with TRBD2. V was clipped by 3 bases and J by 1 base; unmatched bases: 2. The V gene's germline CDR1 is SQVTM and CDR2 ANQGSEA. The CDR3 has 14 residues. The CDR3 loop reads CSVDTSGAQETQYF. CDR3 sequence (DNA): TGCAGCGTTGACACTAGCGGGGCCCAAGAGACCCAGTACTTC.

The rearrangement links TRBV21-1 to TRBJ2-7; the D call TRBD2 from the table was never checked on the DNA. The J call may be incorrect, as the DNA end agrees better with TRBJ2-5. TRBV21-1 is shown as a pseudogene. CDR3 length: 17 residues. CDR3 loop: CASSKVRERCTQETQYF. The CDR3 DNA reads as TGTGCCAGCAGCAAAGTGCGGGAGCGGTGCACTCAAGAGACCCAGTACTTC.

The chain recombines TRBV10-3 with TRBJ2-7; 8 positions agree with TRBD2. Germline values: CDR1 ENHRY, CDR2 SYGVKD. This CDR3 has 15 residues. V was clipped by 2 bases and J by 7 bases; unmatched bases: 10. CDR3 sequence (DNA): TGTGCCATCAGTGAGCCCGGGACTAGTCTCTGTGAGCAGTACTTC. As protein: CAISEPGTSLCEQYF.

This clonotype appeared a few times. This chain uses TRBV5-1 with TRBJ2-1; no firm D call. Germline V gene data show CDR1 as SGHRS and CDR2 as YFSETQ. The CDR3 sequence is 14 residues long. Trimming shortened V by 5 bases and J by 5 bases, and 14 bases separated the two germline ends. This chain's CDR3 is CASRMSAANNEQFF. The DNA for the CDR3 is TGCGCCAGCAGGATGTCGGCGGCTAACAATGAGCAGTTCTTC.

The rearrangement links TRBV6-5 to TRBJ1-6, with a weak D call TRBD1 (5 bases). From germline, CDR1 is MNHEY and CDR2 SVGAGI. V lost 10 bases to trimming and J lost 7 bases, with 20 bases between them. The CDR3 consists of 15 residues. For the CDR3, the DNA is TGTGCCACCAATTTCCGGGACCTTTTCAATTCACCCCTCCACTTT. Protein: CATNFRDLFNSPLHF.

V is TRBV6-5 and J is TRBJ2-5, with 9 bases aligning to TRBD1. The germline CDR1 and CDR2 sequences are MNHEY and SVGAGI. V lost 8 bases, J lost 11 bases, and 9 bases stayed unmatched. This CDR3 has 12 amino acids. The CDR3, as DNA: TGTGCCAGCGCTCCGGGACAGGGTTTGCAGTACTTC. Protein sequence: CASAPGQGLQYF.

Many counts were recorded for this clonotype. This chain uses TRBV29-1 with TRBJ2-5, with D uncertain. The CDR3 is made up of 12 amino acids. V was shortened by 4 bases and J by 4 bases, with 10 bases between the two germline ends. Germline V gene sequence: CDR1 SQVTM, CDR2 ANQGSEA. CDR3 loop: CSVVKGRETQYF. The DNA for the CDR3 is TGCAGCGTTGTGAAGGGAAGAGAGACCCAGTACTTC.

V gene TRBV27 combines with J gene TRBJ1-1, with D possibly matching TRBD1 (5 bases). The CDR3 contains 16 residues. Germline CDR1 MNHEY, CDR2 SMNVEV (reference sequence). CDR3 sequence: CAGGQGPSRIHTEAFF. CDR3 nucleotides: TGTGCAGGAGGGCAGGGCCCCTCTAGGATCCACACTGAAGCTTTCTTT.

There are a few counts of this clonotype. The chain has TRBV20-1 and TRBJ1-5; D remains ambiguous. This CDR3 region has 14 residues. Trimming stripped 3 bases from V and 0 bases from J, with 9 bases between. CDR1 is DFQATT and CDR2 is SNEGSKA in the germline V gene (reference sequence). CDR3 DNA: TGCAGTGCTAGTGGGGAGGTTAGCAATCAGCCCCAGCATTTT. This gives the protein CSASGEVSNQPQHF.

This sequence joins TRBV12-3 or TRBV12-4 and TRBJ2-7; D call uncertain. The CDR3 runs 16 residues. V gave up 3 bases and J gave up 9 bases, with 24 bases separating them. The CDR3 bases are TGTGCCAGCAGTTTTGCCGTGCTTACCGCTTCCCACCTGCAGTACTTC. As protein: CASSFAVLTASHLQYF.

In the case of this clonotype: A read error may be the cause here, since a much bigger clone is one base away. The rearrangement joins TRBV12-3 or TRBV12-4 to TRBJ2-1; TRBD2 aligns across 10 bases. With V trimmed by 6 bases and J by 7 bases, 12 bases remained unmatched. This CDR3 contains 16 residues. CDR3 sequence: CASSLPASGRGNEQFF. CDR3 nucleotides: TGTGCCAGCAGCCTACCGGCTAGCGGGAGAGGTAATGAGCAGTTCTTC.

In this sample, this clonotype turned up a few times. CDR3 sequence reads: CASSQDGPSGSYEQYF. The CDR3 nucleotides are TGCGCCAGCAGCCAAGATGGGCCTAGCGGGAGCTACGAGCAGTACTTC. This rearrangement joins TRBV4-3 to TRBJ2-7; 10 bases agree with TRBD2. Germline V gene sequence: CDR1 LGHNA, CDR2 YSLEER. V trimming: 0 bases; J trimming: 3 bases; junction bases outside the gene matches: 5. CDR3 length: 16 amino acids.

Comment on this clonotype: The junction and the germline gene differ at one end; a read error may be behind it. This chain's CDR3 is CASTLRQGNSPLHF. The DNA of the CDR3 is TGTGCCAGCACCTTACGGCAGGGAAACTCACCCCTCCACTTT. The chain joins TRBV7-2 to TRBJ1-6, with D maybe TRBD1 (5 bases). The germline V gene has CDR1 SGHTA and CDR2 FQGNSA. CDR3 length equals 14 residues.

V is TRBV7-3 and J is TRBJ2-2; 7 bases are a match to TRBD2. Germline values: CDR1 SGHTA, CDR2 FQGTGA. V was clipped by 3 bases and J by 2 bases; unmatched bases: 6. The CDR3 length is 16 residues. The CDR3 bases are TGTGCCAGCAGCTTTCGAGCGGGGTCCAACACCGGGGAGCTGTTTTTT. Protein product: CASSFRAGSNTGELFF.

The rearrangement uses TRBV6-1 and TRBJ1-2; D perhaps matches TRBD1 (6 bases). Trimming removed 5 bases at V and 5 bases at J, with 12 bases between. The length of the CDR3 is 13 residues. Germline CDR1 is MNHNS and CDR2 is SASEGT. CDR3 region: CASSLGHEYGYTF. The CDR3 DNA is TGTGCCAGCAGTCTGGGACATGAGTATGGCTACACCTTC.

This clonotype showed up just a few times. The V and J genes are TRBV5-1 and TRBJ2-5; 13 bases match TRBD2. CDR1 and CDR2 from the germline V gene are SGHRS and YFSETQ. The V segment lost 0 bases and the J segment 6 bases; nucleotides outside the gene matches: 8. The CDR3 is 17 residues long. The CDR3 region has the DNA TGCGCCAGCAGCTTGGACGGACTAGCGGGGGTGATGAAGACCCAGTACTTC. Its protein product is CASSLDGLAGVMKTQYF.

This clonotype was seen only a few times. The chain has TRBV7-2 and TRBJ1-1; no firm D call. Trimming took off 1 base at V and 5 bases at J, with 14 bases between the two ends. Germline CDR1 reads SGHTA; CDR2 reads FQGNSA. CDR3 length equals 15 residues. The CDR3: CASSLGGGGRTEAFF. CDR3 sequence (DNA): TGTGCCAGCAGCTTAGGAGGTGGAGGGAGGACTGAAGCTTTCTTT.

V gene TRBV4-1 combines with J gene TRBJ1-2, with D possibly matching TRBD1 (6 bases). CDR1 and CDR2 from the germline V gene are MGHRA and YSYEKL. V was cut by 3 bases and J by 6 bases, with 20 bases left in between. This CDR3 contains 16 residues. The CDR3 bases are TGCGCCAGCAGCCATGGGGGGGCCAGAAACTTTGATGGCTACACCTTC. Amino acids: CASSHGGARNFDGYTF.

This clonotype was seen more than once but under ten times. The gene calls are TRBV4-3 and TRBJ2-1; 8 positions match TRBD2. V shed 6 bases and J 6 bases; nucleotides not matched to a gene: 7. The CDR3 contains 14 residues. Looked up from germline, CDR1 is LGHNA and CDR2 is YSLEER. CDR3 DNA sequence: TGCGCCAGCAGTCGTACCGGGACTAGCAATGAGCAGTTCTTC. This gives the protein CASSRTGTSNEQFF.

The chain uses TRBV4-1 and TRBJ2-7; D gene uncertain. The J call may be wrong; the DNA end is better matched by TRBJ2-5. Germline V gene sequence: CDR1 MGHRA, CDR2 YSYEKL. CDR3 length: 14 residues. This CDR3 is CASSETSAGETQYF. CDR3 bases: TGCGCCAGCAGTGAGACCAGCGCAGGAGAGACCCAGTACTTC.

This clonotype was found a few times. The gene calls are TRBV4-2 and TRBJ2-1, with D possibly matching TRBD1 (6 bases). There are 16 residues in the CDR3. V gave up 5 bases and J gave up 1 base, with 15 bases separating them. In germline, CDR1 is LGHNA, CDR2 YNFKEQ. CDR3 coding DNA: TGTGCCAGCAGCGTTGAGATGGGGGCTTCCTACAATGAGCAGTTCTTC. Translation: CASSVEMGASYNEQFF.

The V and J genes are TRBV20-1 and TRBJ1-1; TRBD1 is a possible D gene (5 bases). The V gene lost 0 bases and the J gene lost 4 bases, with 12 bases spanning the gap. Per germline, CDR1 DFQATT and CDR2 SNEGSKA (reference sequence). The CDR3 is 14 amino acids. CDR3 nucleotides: TGCAGTGCTAGAGACCAGGGAGGGACCACTGAAGCTTTCTTT. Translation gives CSARDQGGTTEAFF.

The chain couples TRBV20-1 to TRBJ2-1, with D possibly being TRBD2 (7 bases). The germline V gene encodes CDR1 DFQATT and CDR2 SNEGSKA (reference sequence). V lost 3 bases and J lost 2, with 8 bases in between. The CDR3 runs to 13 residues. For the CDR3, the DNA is TGCAGTGCTAGCGGGGGGCCCTACAATGAGCAGTTCTTC. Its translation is CSASGGPYNEQFF.

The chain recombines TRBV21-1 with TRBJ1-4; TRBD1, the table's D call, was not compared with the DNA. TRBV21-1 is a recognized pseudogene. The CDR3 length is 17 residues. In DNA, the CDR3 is TGTGCCAGCAGCAAAGGAAAAACAGGGGGCGCGTATGAAAAACTGTTTTTT. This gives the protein CASSKGKTGGAYEKLFF.

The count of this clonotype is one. The DNA for the CDR3 is TGTGCCAGCGGCTCCCAGGGTAACGCCTACAATGAGCAGTTCTTC. This encodes CASGSQGNAYNEQFF. This chain connects TRBV9 to TRBJ2-1; a possible D gene is TRBD1 (5 bases). The CDR3 covers 15 residues. Trimming shortened V by 7 bases and J by 2 bases, and 16 bases separated the two germline ends. Germline lookup yields CDR1 SGDLS and CDR2 YYNGEE.

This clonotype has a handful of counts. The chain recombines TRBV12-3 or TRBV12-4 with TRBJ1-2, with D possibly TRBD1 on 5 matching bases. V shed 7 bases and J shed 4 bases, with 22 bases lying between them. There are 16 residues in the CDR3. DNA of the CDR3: TGTGCCAGCACCCTCGCTTCCTTTACAGGCCCCTATGGCTACACCTTC. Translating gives CASTLASFTGPYGYTF.

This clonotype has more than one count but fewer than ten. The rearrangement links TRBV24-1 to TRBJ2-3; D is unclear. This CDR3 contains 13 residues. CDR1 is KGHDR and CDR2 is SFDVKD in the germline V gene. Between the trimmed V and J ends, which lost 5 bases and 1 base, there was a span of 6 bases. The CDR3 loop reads CATSGPRTDTQYF. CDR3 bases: TGTGCCACCAGTGGGCCTCGCACAGATACGCAGTATTTT.

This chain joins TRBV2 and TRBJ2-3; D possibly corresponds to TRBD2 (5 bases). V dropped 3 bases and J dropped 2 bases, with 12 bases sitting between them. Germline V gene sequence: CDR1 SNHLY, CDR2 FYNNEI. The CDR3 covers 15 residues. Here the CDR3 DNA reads TGTGCCAGCAGTGATGGGCTAGCTGCCACAGATACGCAGTATTTT. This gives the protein CASSDGLAATDTQYF.